Presented here are 13 T cell receptor beta chains from one specimen sequenced in a study of control samples from healthy donors and cancer patients. Only in-frame clones appear in the TCRdb table, and some are missing; sequencing was by immunoSEQ multiplex PCR. The sample holds roughly 120,000 clones; about 91% are singletons and the top ten take around 3.5%. The specimen sequenced was blood. These receptors were obtained from a man aged 40-55 years in good health.

V usage is TRBV12-3 or TRBV12-4 and J usage is TRBJ1-1; perhaps TRBD1 as D (6 bases). The CDR3 spans 13 residues. V shed 6 bases and J shed 1 base, with 9 bases lying between them. CDR3 in DNA: TGTGCCAGCAGACTGGGACAGAACACTGAAGCTTTCTTT. Its translation: CASRLGQNTEAFF.

The chain carries TRBV5-1 and TRBJ2-3; a possible D gene is TRBD2 (6 bases). There are 14 residues in the CDR3. Between the trimmed V and J ends, which lost 4 bases and 6 bases, there was a span of 15 bases. Germline CDR1 is SGHRS and CDR2 is YFSETQ. CDR3 region: CASSRDSPTDTQYF. The DNA for the CDR3 is TGCGCCAGCAGCCGGGACTCCCCTACCGATACGCAGTATTTT.

The chain links TRBV4-1 to TRBJ1-3; 7 nucleotides agree with TRBD1. The J segment lost 0 bases and the V segment lost 5 bases, leaving 10 bases of the junction unmatched. This CDR3 comprises 17 residues. The V gene's germline CDR1 is MGHRA and CDR2 YSYEKL. CDR3 loop: CASSDQDRQSSGNTIYF. CDR3 DNA: TGCGCCAGCAGCGATCAGGACAGGCAAAGCTCTGGAAACACCATATATTTT.

This rearrangement joins TRBV5-8 to TRBJ2-2; D is possibly TRBD2 (6 bases). The V gene lost 4 bases and the J gene lost 3 bases, with 13 bases spanning the gap. This CDR3 has 15 residues. The germline CDR1 and CDR2 sequences are SGHTS and YDEGEE. The CDR3 is CASSPSGSHTGELFF. The CDR3 nucleotides are TGTGCCAGCAGCCCAAGCGGGTCCCACACCGGGGAGCTGTTTTTT.

Worth noting for this clone: The junction differs from germline at one of its ends, possibly a read error. The V gene is TRBV9, the J gene TRBJ2-2; D is ambiguous. Germline assignment: CDR1 SGDLS and CDR2 YYNGEE. The CDR3 has 13 residues. The CDR3 reads CASSVSPTRELFF. CDR3 nucleotides: TGTGCCAGCAGCGTATCTCCCACCCGGGAGCTGTTTTTT.

This chain joins TRBV7-3 and TRBJ2-1; tentatively, D is TRBD1 (5 bases). The CDR3 is 14 amino acids. Trimming took off 0 bases at V and 9 bases at J, with 12 bases between the two ends. Looked up from germline, CDR1 is SGHTA and CDR2 is FQGTGA. The CDR3 bases are TGTGCCAGCAGCTTAACGTATACAACAGGTGAGCAGTTCTTC. Translated: CASSLTYTTGEQFF.

V and J are TRBV2 and TRBJ2-7; 7 positions match TRBD1. Trimming cost V 4 bases and J 2 bases; bases outside gene matches: 5. Germline lookup yields CDR1 SNHLY and CDR2 FYNNEI. This CDR3 is 14 amino acids long. This CDR3 reads CASSGETGPYEQYF. The CDR3 nucleotides read TGTGCCAGCAGTGGGGAGACAGGGCCCTACGAGCAGTACTTC.

The genes are TRBV2 and TRBJ2-7; TRBD2 matches 9 bases. In germline, CDR1 is SNHLY, CDR2 FYNNEI. J gave up 5 bases and V 5 bases, and 10 bases lay outside the gene matches. The CDR3 loop spans 15 amino acids. CDR3 amino acids: CASSPHLRTSDEQYF. Written as DNA, the CDR3 is TGTGCCAGCAGTCCACACCTAAGGACTAGCGACGAGCAGTACTTC. Combining the CDR3 with reference TRBV2 and TRBJ2-7 gives the whole variable domain EPEVTQTPSHQVTQMGQEVILRCVPISNHLYFYWYRQILGQKVEFLVSFYNNEISEKSEIFDDQFSVERPDGSNFTLKIRSTKLEDSAMYFCASSPHLRTSDEQYFGPGTRLTVT.

There are a few counts of this clone. The chain uses TRBV12-5 and TRBJ1-5, with 9 bases lining up with TRBD1. The germline V gene has CDR1 LGHNT and CDR2 FRNRAP. With V trimmed by 3 bases and J by 6 bases, 6 bases remained unmatched. This CDR3 is 15 amino acids long. The CDR3 nucleotides read TGTGCTAGTGGTTTCGGGACAGGGACGGGTCAGCCCCAGCATTTT. Translating gives CASGFGTGTGQPQHF.

The chain employs TRBV11-2 and TRBJ1-1; 7 bases are shared with TRBD1. This CDR3 region has 14 residues. Germline CDR1 and CDR2: SGHAT and FQNNGV. After removal of 3 bases from V and 3 bases from J, the junction contained 4 bases not matched to a gene. CDR3 DNA sequence: TGTGCCAGCAGCTTGACAGGGTTTGACACTGAAGCTTTCTTT. This codes for CASSLTGFDTEAFF. The complete variable domain, with remaining parts taken from reference TRBV11-2 and TRBJ1-1, reads EAGVAQSPRYKIIEKRQSVAFWCNPISGHATLYWYQQILGQGPKLLIQFQNNGVVDDSQLPKDRFSAERLKGVDSTLKIQPAKLEDSAVYLCASSLTGFDTEAFFGQGTRLTVV.

The chain recombines TRBV7-9 with TRBJ1-2; 7 bases line up with TRBD1. With V trimmed by 4 bases and J by 4 bases, 12 bases remained unmatched. The germline V gene has CDR1 SEHNR and CDR2 FQNEAQ (reference sequence). This CDR3 has 16 residues. The chain's CDR3 is CASSSSFKGQTYGYTF. The CDR3 DNA reads as TGTGCCAGCAGCTCCTCCTTCAAGGGACAGACCTATGGCTACACCTTC. The variable domain in full, with the rest retrieved from reference TRBV7-9 and TRBJ1-2, is DTGVSQNPRHKITKRGQNVTFRCDPISEHNRLYWYRQTLGQGPEFLTYFQNEAQLEKSRLLSDRFSAERPKGSFSTLEIQRTEQGDSAMYLCASSSSFKGQTYGYTFGSGTRLTVV.

The gene calls are TRBV19 and TRBJ1-6; a possible D gene is TRBD1 (5 bases). Germline loops: CDR1 LNHDA, CDR2 SQIVND (reference sequence). Trimming pared 3 bases from V and 9 bases from J, leaving 15 bases between. The CDR3 has 15 amino acids. This chain's CDR3 is CASSIRGVVGSPLHF. The CDR3 nucleotides are TGTGCCAGTAGTATCCGGGGGGTCGTTGGTTCACCCCTCCACTTT.

V is TRBV7-3 and J is TRBJ2-7; 7 bases align to TRBD1. The V and J ends lost 5 bases and 7 bases, in that order; junction bases with no gene match: 11. Germline CDR1 reads SGHTA; CDR2 reads FQGTGA. There are 14 residues in the CDR3. The CDR3 region has the DNA TGTGCCAGCAGCCTCCGACAGGGTTCTAGGGAGCAGTACTTC. It translates to CASSLRQGSREQYF.